This T cell receptor (beta chain) was found in a study of blood T cells in healthy people across ages (dated by TCRdb to the mid-2010s). Describing the broader study: In model experiments, template switching captured about one uniquely barcoded TCR beta cDNA molecule for every two T cells. Age-related changes in TCR beta repertoire diversity were measured in the study by deep sequencing normalized with unique cDNA molecular identifiers. The donors were split into four age groups: young (average 16 years), middle-aged (39), aged (approximately 60) and long-lived (82). To avoid experimental bias, donors of different ages were distributed randomly across sequencing lanes. For two donors (one aged 18 to 30 and one aged 80 or older), the study analyzed two additional independent replicas of 1 million unique cDNA reads from the same blood draw.

To prepare the library, 5' RACE was applied. Sequencing was carried out with an Illumina HiSeq 2500. A second PCR of 7 to 11 cycles was run with a J-beta primer mix and a sample-barcoded 5' primer. Each TCR beta cDNA molecule received a unique molecular identifier from a template-switch 5' adaptor carrying 12 random nucleotides. Each sample yielded at least 3 million CDR3-containing paired-end reads. First-strand cDNA was synthesized from all RNA with the Mint cDNA synthesis kit, primed by a TRBC-specific oligonucleotide. After uracil-DNA glycosylase treatment, a first 18-cycle PCR used universal primers M1SS and BC2_uni_R on all cDNA. The original pipeline was this. For normalization, 1 million high-quality reads were randomly selected from each sample, with every read carrying a distinct molecular identifier. Instead of being binned into consensus sequences, reads that shared molecular identifiers were thrown out. MiTCR, run with a Q25 quality threshold and the strictest error-elimination algorithm, handled CDR3 identification, clonotype clustering and error correction. A nonparametric unseen species model with Euler transformation was used to estimate a lower bound on total TCR beta diversity. TCRdb passed the public sequencing reads through fastp at Q25 and MiXCR, retaining productive beta sequences. Rows are unified per CDR3 protein, each entry keeping the most common DNA and genes. In this record, the V and J calls reflect TCRdb's handling and not the investigators' own analysis. The sample profile shows 1.4 million to 1.5 million distinct CDR3 sequences; 42% of them were found once. The top ten hold 7.9% of the sample.

The full study reports these points: Donor CMV infection status was unknown, potentially confounding age-related changes in expanded clonotypes. Bulk unsorted PBMC profiling prevented conclusive comparison of naive and antigen-experienced compartments. Compared with the aged group, more naive CD4+ T cells, fewer expanded clones and increased TCR diversity were shown by the long-lived group, suggesting age selection. A strong correlation was found between observed TCR beta diversity and the percentage of naive T cells measured by flow cytometry. Estimates of total diversity from one million sequenced T cells were regarded as lower bounds and underestimates. Observed TCR beta diversity per million T cells fell roughly linearly with age, and a significant reduction was already apparent by age about 43.

Donors were around 37 systemically healthy Caucasian individuals from Russia aged roughly 6 to 90 years. Each donor gave about 9.7 milliliters of peripheral blood, drawn into EDTA-treated Vacutainer tubes. Ficoll-Paque density-gradient centrifugation was used to isolate PBMCs, with at least 7 million obtained per sample. Total RNA, at least 6 micrograms per sample, was extracted from PBMCs with Trizol reagent. The percentages of naive CD45RAhigh/CD27high T cells were determined by flow cytometry on a PBMC aliquot from every donor. With regard to this clonotype: What antigen it recognizes has not been identified. Base qualities were left out, and no much larger clone turns up one base away.

From the germline V gene, CDR1 is SGDLS and CDR2 is YYNGEE. V is clipped by 0 bases and J by 1 base, and the sequence between their germline boundaries is 10 bases long. The CDR3 runs 15 residues from the cysteine to the phenylalanine. Only the CDR3 part of the read is kept: 45 bases, read in frame from the first base. The chain employs TRBV9 and TRBJ1-1, with a weak D call of TRBD1 (5 bases match). The sequencing input was blood. This clonotype was sampled from a woman aged 18-29 years in good health. The CDR3 reads CASSVGQLPNTEAFF. The DNA is as follows: TGTGCCAGCAGCGTAGGACAGCTCCCGAACACTGAAGCTTTCTTT.